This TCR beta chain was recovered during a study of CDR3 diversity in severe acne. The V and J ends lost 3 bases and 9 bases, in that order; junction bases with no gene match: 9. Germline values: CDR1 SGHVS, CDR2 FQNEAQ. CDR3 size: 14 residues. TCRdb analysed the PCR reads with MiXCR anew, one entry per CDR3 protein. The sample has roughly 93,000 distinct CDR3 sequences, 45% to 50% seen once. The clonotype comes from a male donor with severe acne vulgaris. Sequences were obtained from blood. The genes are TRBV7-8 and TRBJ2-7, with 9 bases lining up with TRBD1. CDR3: CASSFTGGESRQYF. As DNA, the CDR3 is TGTGCCAGCAGCTTTACAGGGGGCGAGTCGCGGCAGTACTTC.